The clone carrying this T cell receptor beta chain is a singleton in its sample. The entry originates in a study of blood T cell repertoires in COVID-19. About the research overall: Nucleic acid was either cDNA or gDNA, and it came from T cells, B-cell-depleted T cells, or PBMCs.

Some clones are missing from TCRdb's copy, which holds only in-frame ones; the method was immunoSEQ multiplex PCR. The sample has about 190,000 clones, roughly 78% seen once. The sample was peripheral blood. This receptor was identified in a woman over 75 with active or convalescent COVID-19.

CDR3 nucleotide sequence: TGTGCCAGCAGTCGGACGGGACTGGATTACAATGAGCAGTTCTTC. The encoded protein is CASSRTGLDYNEQFF. J is TRBJ2-1 and V is TRBV6-5, with a weak D call TRBD2 (6 bases). CDR3 length: 15 residues. Germline CDR1 and CDR2: MNHEY and SVGAGI. V lost 5 bases to trimming and J lost 4 bases, with 15 bases between them.